This passage covers 23 T cell receptor beta chains from one sample sequenced in a study of blood T cells in healthy people across ages. With a J-beta primer mix and a sample-barcoded 5' primer, a second PCR ran roughly 7 to 11 cycles. TCRdb redid the calling of the 5' RACE reads with MiXCR, one entry per CDR3 protein. The data show hundreds of thousands of distinct CDR3 sequences, 40% to 65% seen once. Sequenced: blood. The source is an elderly man in good health.

The chain joins TRBV7-2 to TRBJ2-4; 8 nucleotides match TRBD2. The J call may be mistaken, given a closer DNA end match to TRBJ2-7. The CDR3 spans 17 residues. Germline-derived CDR1 and CDR2 are SGHTA and FQGNSA. Here the CDR3 DNA reads TGTGCCAGCAGCTTAGGCTTAGGTAGCGGGGACACCTACGAGCAGTACTTC. Translation gives CASSLGLGSGDTYEQYF.

This chain links TRBV10-3 with TRBJ2-3; maybe TRBD1 (5 bases). V lost 10 bases, J lost 14 bases, and 34 bases lay in between. The length of the CDR3 is 16 residues. Germline V gene data show CDR1 as ENHRY and CDR2 as SYGVKD. The CDR3 DNA reads as TGTGCCACCTCGATGGGGCCAGGGATGGACCACAGATACGCGTATTTT. Its translation is CATSMGPGMDHRYAYF.

This sequence joins TRBV21-1 and TRBJ2-7; TRBD2, as called in the table, went unchecked against the DNA. TRBV21-1 is labeled a pseudogene. This CDR3 has 18 amino acids. This CDR3 is CASSKYRGAGDNYYEQYF. CDR3 nucleotide sequence: TGTGCCAGCAGCAAATATCGAGGTGCGGGAGACAACTACTACGAGCAGTACTTC.

This clonotype has more than one count but fewer than ten. The rearrangement joins TRBV4-1 to TRBJ2-6; a possible D gene is TRBD2 (6 bases). This CDR3 is 17 amino acids long. Deletions cut 3 bases from V and 0 bases from J, with 12 bases between. Germline values: CDR1 MGHRA, CDR2 YSYEKL. CDR3 bases: TGCGCCAGCAGCCACGGCGGGACTCGCTCTGGGGCCAACGTCCTGACTTTC. Translated: CASSHGGTRSGANVLTF.

V usage is TRBV29-1 and J usage is TRBJ1-2, with no clear D. CDR1 and CDR2 (germline): SQVTM, ANQGSEA. This CDR3 is built from 14 residues. With 6 bases removed from V and 0 bases from J, the gap between germline ends came to 14 bases. The CDR3 DNA sequence: TGCAGCGTGACTCCGGCAGCGGCTAACTATGGCTACACCTTC. Translating gives CSVTPAAANYGYTF. Full variable domain (missing parts from reference TRBV29-1 and TRBJ1-2): SAVISQKPSRDICQRGTSLTIQCQVDSQVTMMFWYRQQPGQSLTLIATANQGSEATYESGFVIDKFPISRPNLTFSTLTVSNMSPEDSSIYLCSVTPAAANYGYTFGSGTRLTVV.

This chain connects TRBV5-1 to TRBJ1-2, with D tentatively TRBD1 (5 bases). Per the germline V gene, CDR1 is SGHRS and CDR2 is YFSETQ. This CDR3 contains 14 residues. V lost 4 bases to trimming and J lost 7 bases, with 17 bases between them. The CDR3, as DNA: TGCGCCAGCAGCCCTTCCGACAGTTTCGGTGGCTACACCTTC. This translates into CASSPSDSFGGYTF.

This clonotype is a singleton in its sample. This chain uses TRBV24-1 with TRBJ2-3; 7 bases line up with TRBD2. This CDR3 spans 19 amino acids. Germline V lookup: CDR1 KGHDR, CDR2 SFDVKD. The V gene end was trimmed by 1 base and the J gene end by 2 bases; junction bases not matched to a gene: 14. The DNA of the CDR3 is TGTGCCACCAGTGATTTAATTCCTAGCGGCAAGCGTCACACAGATACGCAGTATTTT. It encodes CATSDLIPSGKRHTDTQYF.

The V and J genes are TRBV20-1 and TRBJ2-1; TRBD2 matches at 9 bases. The tail of the sequence fits TRBJ2-7 better, so the J call may be wrong. There are 17 residues in the CDR3. From germline, CDR1 is DFQATT and CDR2 SNEGSKA (reference sequence). The CDR3 nucleotides read TGCAGTGCTCAACCCGTATTTAGCGGGAGCTCCTACAATGAGCAGTACTTC. Protein sequence: CSAQPVFSGSSYNEQYF.

The chain carries TRBV20-1 and TRBJ2-3; tentatively, D is TRBD1 (5 bases). This CDR3 is 14 amino acids long. Trimming shortened V by 1 base and J by 7 bases, and 15 bases separated the two germline ends. Germline assignment: CDR1 DFQATT and CDR2 SNEGSKA (reference sequence). In DNA, the CDR3 is TGCAGTGCTAGAGGTTGGACAACCATCAATACGCAGTATTTT. Translation gives CSARGWTTINTQYF.

This clonotype was counted a single time. The V call is TRBV15, the J call TRBJ2-1; possible D gene TRBD2, 6 bases. Trimming stripped 6 bases from V and 7 bases from J, with 16 bases between. The CDR3 consists of 14 residues. Germline assignment: CDR1 LNHNV and CDR2 YYDKDF (reference sequence). The CDR3 sequence is CATRRSGAPNEQFF. The CDR3 bases are TGTGCCACCAGGAGATCGGGAGCCCCTAATGAGCAGTTCTTC.

The CDR3: CASSPGLVPGEQYF. CDR3 in DNA: TGTGCCAGCAGCCCGGGGCTTGTTCCTGGCGAGCAGTACTTC. The gene calls are TRBV13 and TRBJ2-7; D is tentatively TRBD1 or TRBD2 (5 bases each). Trimming stripped 5 bases from V and 6 bases from J, with 17 bases between. This CDR3 is 14 amino acids long. CDR1 is PRHDT and CDR2 is FYEKMQ in the germline V gene (reference sequence). Full variable domain (remainder filled in from reference TRBV13 and TRBJ2-7): AAGVIQSPRHLIKEKRETATLKCYPIPRHDTVYWYQQGPGQDPQFLISFYEKMQSDKGSIPDRFSAQQFSDYHSELNMSSLELGDSALYFCASSPGLVPGEQYFGPGTRLTVT.

This rearrangement joins TRBV6-5 to TRBJ1-2, with no clear D. This CDR3 has 16 residues. The ends were cut back, 6 bases at V and 0 bases at J, with 17 bases in the middle. Germline loops: CDR1 MNHEY, CDR2 SVGAGI. DNA for the CDR3: TGTGCCAGCAGCTCACAGAGAGGGTCAGCTAACTATGGCTACACCTTC. The encoded protein is CASSSQRGSANYGYTF.

In the case of this clonotype: Germline is not matched at one junction end, which may reflect a read error. V is TRBV29-1 and J is TRBJ2-1, with TRBD2 identical over 7 bases. CDR3 size: 15 residues. Germline CDR1 and CDR2: SQVTM and ANQGSEA. The CDR3 here is CSVEGASGLYNEQFF. The CDR3 DNA is TGCAGCGTGGAAGGGGCTAGCGGACTCTACAATGAGCAGTTCTTC.

This rearrangement joins TRBV29-1 to TRBJ2-7; D unclear. The assigned J gene may be wrong: the sequence end matches TRBJ2-5 better. Per the germline V gene, CDR1 is SQVTM and CDR2 is ANQGSEA. CDR3 length: 11 residues. The CDR3: CSGGTSETQYF. The CDR3 nucleotides read TGCAGTGGTGGAACATCAGAGACCCAGTACTTC.

J is TRBJ1-5 and V is TRBV20-1; possibly TRBD1 for D (5 bases). Trimming left V 5 bases short and J 11 bases short, with 13 bases between. The CDR3 sequence is 11 residues long. The germline V gene encodes CDR1 DFQATT and CDR2 SNEGSKA (reference sequence). CDR3 amino acids: CSAPGPGAQHF. The CDR3 bases are TGCAGTGCTCCGGGCCCGGGGGCCCAGCATTTT.

This rearrangement joins TRBV27 to TRBJ1-2; D call uncertain. V lost 0 bases, J lost 5 bases, and 7 bases lay in between. The CDR3 extends over 13 amino acids. The V gene's germline CDR1 is MNHEY and CDR2 SMNVEV (reference sequence). DNA of the CDR3: TGTGCCAGCAGTTTATCGGTGATTTATGGCTACACCTTC. It encodes CASSLSVIYGYTF.

The rearrangement uses TRBV5-1 and TRBJ1-5; D is perhaps TRBD1 (5 bases). This CDR3 region has 15 residues. Germline values: CDR1 SGHRS, CDR2 YFSETQ. Trimming stripped 1 base from V and 2 bases from J, with 10 bases between. CDR3 residues: CASSLSGDRNQPQHF. In nucleotides, the CDR3 is TGCGCCAGCAGCTTGTCGGGGGACCGCAATCAGCCCCAGCATTTT.

The chain recombines TRBV4-2 with TRBJ1-1; the D is unclear. Germline V gene data show CDR1 as LGHNA and CDR2 as YNFKEQ. CDR3 size: 13 residues. The ends were cut back, 4 bases at V and 1 base at J, with 7 bases in the middle. For the CDR3, the DNA is TGTGCCAGCAGCCCACGGTGGAACACTGAAGCTTTCTTT. As protein: CASSPRWNTEAFF.

This clonotype was seen a handful of times. The chain links TRBV27 to TRBJ2-1, with 15 bases identical to TRBD2. V lost 5 bases, J lost 10 bases, and 9 bases stayed unmatched. The CDR3 runs 16 residues. The germline CDR1 and CDR2 sequences are MNHEY and SMNVEV (reference sequence). The CDR3 spells CASSPGLAGGPREQFF. In DNA form, the CDR3 reads TGTGCCAGCAGTCCCGGACTAGCGGGAGGGCCGCGGGAGCAGTTCTTC.

This chain links TRBV15 with TRBJ2-5; D is ambiguous. The J call may not be correct, given that the DNA end is closer to TRBJ2-7. This CDR3 has 14 amino acids. Germline CDR1 is LNHNV and CDR2 is YYDKDF (reference sequence). CDR3 region: CATSREGNSYEQYF. CDR3 sequence (DNA): TGTGCCACCAGCAGAGAGGGTAACTCCTACGAGCAGTACTTC.

The V gene is TRBV4-1, the J gene TRBJ1-4; D is unresolved. The CDR3 consists of 13 residues. Germline assignment: CDR1 MGHRA and CDR2 YSYEKL. The V gene lost 2 bases and the J gene lost 2 bases, with 3 bases spanning the gap. CDR3 DNA sequence: TGCGCCAGCAGCCAATGGACTAATGAAAAACTGTTTTTT. This sequence encodes CASSQWTNEKLFF.

This clonotype was seen only a few times. The chain joins TRBV24-1 to TRBJ2-3, with 8 bases that match TRBD1. The CDR3 is 14 amino acids. The germline V gene encodes CDR1 KGHDR and CDR2 SFDVKD. V gave up 2 bases and J gave up 9 bases; unmatched junction bases: 6. This CDR3 reads CATSDSGQGGTQYF. CDR3 coding DNA: TGTGCCACCAGTGATTCCGGACAGGGAGGCACGCAGTATTTT.

The genes are TRBV14 and TRBJ2-7; D is undetermined. The end of the DNA is better explained by TRBJ2-5, so the J call may be wrong. This CDR3 has 13 residues. CDR1 is SGHDN, CDR2 FVKESK, per germline. The CDR3 is CASSQGWQETQYF. The DNA of the CDR3 is TGTGCCAGCAGCCAAGGTTGGCAAGAGACCCAGTACTTC.